The 8 T cell receptor beta chains below all came from one sample that was sequenced in a study of shared clonotypes between healthy human individuals. In the naive CD8 group, cells lacked CD45RO and were positively selected for CCR7, so terminally differentiated effector memory CD45RA+ cells were left out. This table comes from immunoSEQ multiplex PCR, and its TCRdb copy is limited to in-frame clones, with some not included. The sample lists hundreds of thousands of clones; around 96% were seen once. Sequenced input: naive CD8+ T cells sorted from blood. All receptors come from a woman in her 30s in good health.

The chain carries TRBV18 and TRBJ1-4; D unclear. The CDR3 runs to 16 residues. Germline-derived CDR1 and CDR2 are KGHSH and LQKENI. The V gene lost 3 bases and the J gene lost 4 bases, with 15 bases spanning the gap. The CDR3 loop reads CASSPLEGQNNEKLFF. The CDR3 nucleotides are TGTGCCAGCTCACCTCTTGAGGGTCAGAATAATGAAAAACTGTTTTTT.

As regards this clone: One junction end disagrees with the germline gene, perhaps due to a read error. CDR3 sequence: CASRQAAQGMNTEAFF. The CDR3 region has the DNA TGTGCCAGCAGACAAGCCGCTCAGGGGATGAACACTGAAGCTTTCTTT. The chain has TRBV4-2 and TRBJ1-1; D possibly corresponds to TRBD1 (6 bases). CDR3 length: 16 amino acids. The germline CDR1 and CDR2 sequences are LGHNA and YNFKEQ.

This sequence joins TRBV5-4 and TRBJ2-1, with TRBD2 matching over 12 bases. V trimming: 4 bases; J trimming: 5 bases; junction bases outside the gene matches: 13. The CDR3 extends over 18 amino acids. The germline gives CDR1 SGHNT, CDR2 YYREEE (reference sequence). CDR3 in DNA: TGTGCCAGCAGCCCCGCCCCCCTAGCGGGAGGGCCTAACAATGAGCAGTTCTTC. As protein: CASSPAPLAGGPNNEQFF. Filled out from reference TRBV5-4 and TRBJ2-1, the complete variable domain reads ETGVTQSPTHLIKTRGQQVTLRCSSQSGHNTVSWYQQALGQGPQFIFQYYREEENGRGNFPPRFSGLQFPNYSSELNVNALELDDSALYLCASSPAPLAGGPNNEQFFGPGTRLTVL.

CDR3 protein: CASSPQGLAGYEQYF. The CDR3 nucleotides are TGTGCCAGCAGTCCCCAAGGACTAGCGGGCTACGAGCAGTACTTC. The J gene is TRBJ2-7, the V gene TRBV28, with 11 bases that match TRBD2. The CDR3 runs to 15 residues. Germline values: CDR1 MDHEN, CDR2 SYDVKM. V was pared by 5 bases and J by 3 bases, with 6 bases of the junction left unmatched. The full variable domain, in which reference TRBV28 and TRBJ2-7 provide the parts outside the CDR3, is DVKVTQSSRYLVKRTGEKVFLECVQDMDHENMFWYRQDPGLGLRLIYFSYDVKMKEKGDIPEGYSVSREKKERFSLILESASTNQTSMYLCASSPQGLAGYEQYFGPGTRLTVT.

The chain couples TRBV7-9 to TRBJ2-5, with D uncertain. Looked up from germline, CDR1 is SEHNR and CDR2 is FQNEAQ (reference sequence). The V and J ends lost 5 bases and 5 bases respectively, with 9 bases between them. The CDR3 is 12 amino acids. The CDR3 bases are TGTGCCAGCAGCATAAGGGTTGAGACCCAGTACTTC. Protein sequence: CASSIRVETQYF.

The rearrangement uses TRBV11-1 and TRBJ1-2; 8 bases align to TRBD1. The germline CDR1 and CDR2 sequences are SGHAT and FQDESV (reference sequence). V trimming: 5 bases; J trimming: 6 bases; junction bases outside the gene matches: 17. This CDR3 contains 17 residues. CDR3 amino acids: CASSPRVGHQGADGYTF. As DNA, the CDR3 is TGTGCCAGCAGCCCTCGTGTCGGCCACCAGGGGGCCGATGGCTACACCTTC.

The rearrangement joins TRBV4-1 to TRBJ1-1; the D gene is possibly TRBD1 (6 bases). Trimming left V 3 bases short and J 7 bases short, with 18 bases between. Germline CDR1 reads MGHRA; CDR2 reads YSYEKL. This CDR3 is 15 amino acids long. Written as DNA, the CDR3 is TGCGCCAGCAGCCAGAGTGAGGGGGTTCAGGGTGAAGCTTTCTTT. It codes for CASSQSEGVQGEAFF.

This chain joins TRBV9 and TRBJ2-1; TRBD2 might be the D (5 bases). This CDR3 region has 12 residues. V was clipped by 7 bases and J by 7 bases, with 12 bases between them. The germline V gene encodes CDR1 SGDLS and CDR2 YYNGEE. CDR3 residues: CASRGSTNEQFF. For the CDR3, the DNA is TGTGCCAGCCGTGGGAGCACAAATGAGCAGTTCTTC.